The source of this TCR beta chain is a study of cytomegalovirus exposure and HLA in healthy donors. Whole-study findings and limits: Productive rates of about 90% or about 30% were seen for most TCR beta V segments in an earlier analysis. It was 160 or so TCR beta chains that were listed as cytomegalovirus-associated. DRB1 showed the most TCR associations and HLA-C the fewest in a later analysis, as rates varied by HLA locus. Sequencing probably produced one cluster of sequence variants that were highly shared.

With respect to this clone: Its antigen is not known.

Germline lookup yields CDR1 MNHEY and CDR2 SMNVEV (reference sequence). There are 13 residues in the CDR3. V was pared by 3 bases and J by 7 bases, with 13 bases between. Primers for the PCR totalled 60 Vbeta and 13 Jbeta. Some clones are missing from TCRdb's copy, which holds only in-frame ones; the method was immunoSEQ multiplex PCR. The sample records approximately 110,000 clones, under 85% being singletons. This chain connects TRBV27 to TRBJ2-7; tentative D call: TRBD2 (6 bases). The TCR sequence derives from a man between 18 and 29 years old in good health and CMV-seronegative. The sequencing sample was made of PBMCs. The CDR3: CASSLKAGREQYF. CDR3 sequence (DNA): TGTGCCAGCAGTTTGAAGGCGGGGCGTGAGCAGTACTTC.